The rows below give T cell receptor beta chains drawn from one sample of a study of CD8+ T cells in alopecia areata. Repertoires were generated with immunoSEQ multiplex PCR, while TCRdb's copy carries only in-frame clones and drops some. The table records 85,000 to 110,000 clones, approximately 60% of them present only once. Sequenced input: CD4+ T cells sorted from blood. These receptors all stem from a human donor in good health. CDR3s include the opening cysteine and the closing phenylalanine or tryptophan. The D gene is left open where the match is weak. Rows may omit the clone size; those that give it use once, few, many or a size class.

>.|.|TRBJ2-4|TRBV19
CASSPGRIQYF
TGTGCCAGCTCGCCGGGACGCATTCAGTACTTC
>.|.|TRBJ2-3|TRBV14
CASSQVEGRDTQYF
TGTGCCAGCAGCCAAGTGGAGGGGCGAGATACGCAGTATTTT
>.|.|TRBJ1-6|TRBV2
CASSGLGAGSPLHF
TGTGCCAGCAGTGGACTCGGGGCAGGTTCACCCCTCCACTTT
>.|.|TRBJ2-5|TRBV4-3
CASSQGGAETQYF
TGCGCCAGCAGCCAAGGGGGGGCCGAGACCCAGTACTTC
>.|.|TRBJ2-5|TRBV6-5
CASSRVSSGQETQYF
TGTGCCAGCAGTCGGGTGTCGAGCGGCCAAGAGACCCAGTACTTC
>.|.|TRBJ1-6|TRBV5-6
CASSPLSSSYNSPLHF
TGTGCCAGCAGCCCGTTGTCGAGCTCCTATAATTCACCCCTCCACTTT
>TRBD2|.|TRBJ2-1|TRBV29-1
CSARLAGGTYNEQFF
TGCAGCGCACGACTAGCGGGGGGAACCTACAATGAGCAGTTCTTC
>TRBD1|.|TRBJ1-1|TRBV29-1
CSVETGPKAFF
TGCAGCGTTGAGACAGGGCCCAAAGCTTTCTTT
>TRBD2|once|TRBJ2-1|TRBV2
CASSGRLAGYSPNEQFF
TGTGCCAGCAGCGGAAGACTAGCGGGGTATAGCCCCAATGAGCAGTTCTTC
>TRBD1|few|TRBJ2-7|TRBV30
CAWSKGQMYF
TGTGCCTGGAGTAAGGGACAGATGTACTTC
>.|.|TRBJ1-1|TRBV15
CATSQGQGWTEAFF
TGTGCCACCAGTCAAGGGCAGGGATGGACTGAAGCTTTCTTT
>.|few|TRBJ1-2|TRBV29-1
CSVEALGYYGYTF
TGCAGCGTTGAAGCGCTGGGTTACTATGGCTACACCTTC
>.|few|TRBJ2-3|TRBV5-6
CASSHRERFPSTDTQYF
TGTGCCAGCAGCCACCGGGAACGATTCCCCAGCACAGATACGCAGTATTTT
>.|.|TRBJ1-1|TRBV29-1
CSVEQRMNTEAFF
TGCAGCGTTGAACAGAGAATGAACACTGAAGCTTTCTTT
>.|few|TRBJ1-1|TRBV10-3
CAISESKSVAENTEAFF
TGTGCCATCAGTGAGTCGAAAAGTGTGGCGGAGAACACTGAAGCTTTCTTT
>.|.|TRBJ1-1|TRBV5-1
CASSPSTSNTEAFF
TGCGCCAGCAGTCCTAGCACATCGAACACTGAAGCTTTCTTT
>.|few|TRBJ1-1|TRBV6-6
CASSLRDWFTEAFF
TGTGCCAGCAGTCTACGGGACTGGTTCACTGAAGCTTTCTTT
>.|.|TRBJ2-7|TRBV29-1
CSVAKGFYEQYF
TGCAGCGTCGCAAAAGGGTTCTACGAGCAGTACTTC
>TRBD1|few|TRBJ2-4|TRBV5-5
CASSLRQGGDIQYF
TGTGCCAGCAGCTTGCGACAGGGTGGGGACATTCAGTACTTC
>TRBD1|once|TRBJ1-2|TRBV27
CASRGQGVWNGYTF
TGTGCCAGCAGGGGACAGGGGGTTTGGAATGGCTACACCTTC
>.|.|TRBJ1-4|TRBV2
CASGGRVNEKLFF
TGTGCCAGCGGGGGACGGGTTAATGAAAAACTGTTTTTT
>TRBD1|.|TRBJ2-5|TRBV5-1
CASSLETGAGEETQYF
TGCGCCAGCAGCTTGGAAACAGGGGCTGGGGAGGAGACCCAGTACTTC
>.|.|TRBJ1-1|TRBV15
CATSRAGVQRWAFF
TGTGCCACCAGCAGAGCCGGTGTTCAGAGATGGGCTTTCTTT
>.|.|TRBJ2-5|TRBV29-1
CSGAGGEETQYF
TGCAGCGGGGCAGGGGGGGAAGAGACCCAGTACTTC
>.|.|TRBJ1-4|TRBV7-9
CASSSTDPNEKLFF
TGTGCCAGCAGCTCAACCGACCCTAATGAAAAACTGTTTTTT
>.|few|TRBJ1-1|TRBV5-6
CASRGQMNTEAFF
TGTGCCAGCAGAGGACAGATGAACACTGAAGCTTTCTTT
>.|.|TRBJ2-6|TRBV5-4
CASSFDVSGANVLTF
TGTGCCAGCAGCTTTGACGTCTCTGGGGCCAACGTCCTGACTTTC
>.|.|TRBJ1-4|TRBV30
CAWSVRRGIGRNEKLFF
TGTGCCTGGAGTGTACGAAGGGGAATCGGTCGTAATGAAAAACTGTTTTTT
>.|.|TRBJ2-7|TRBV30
CAWTIGSSYEQYF
TGTGCCTGGACTATAGGCTCATCCTACGAGCAGTACTTC
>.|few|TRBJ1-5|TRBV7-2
CASSLWVGQGNQPQHF
TGTGCCAGCAGCTTATGGGTTGGGCAGGGCAATCAGCCCCAGCATTTT
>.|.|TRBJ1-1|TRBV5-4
CASSRTVNTEAFF
TGTGCCAGCAGCAGGACAGTGAACACTGAAGCTTTCTTT
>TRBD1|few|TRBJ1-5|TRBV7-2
CASSVGQGRGQPQHF
TGTGCCAGCAGCGTCGGACAGGGGCGAGGACAGCCCCAGCATTTT
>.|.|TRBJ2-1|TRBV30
CACLLGNNEQFF
TGTGCCTGCTTATTAGGCAACAATGAGCAGTTCTTC
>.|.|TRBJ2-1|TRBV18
CASSPSEGPGEQFF
TGTGCCAGCTCACCATCCGAGGGACCGGGCGAGCAGTTCTTC
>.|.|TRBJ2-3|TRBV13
CASSLRKTGSTQYF
TGTGCCAGCAGCCTGAGGAAGACTGGATCGACGCAGTATTTT
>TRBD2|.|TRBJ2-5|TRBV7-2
CASSLGGGAAETQYF
TGTGCCAGCAGCTTAGGCGGGGGGGCCGCAGAGACCCAGTACTTC
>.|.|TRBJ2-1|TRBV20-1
CSAQYNEQFF
TGCAGTGCTCAATACAATGAGCAGTTCTTC
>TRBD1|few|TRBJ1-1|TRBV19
CASTPPGTGGHTEAFF
TGTGCCAGTACCCCCCCCGGGACAGGGGGGCACACTGAAGCTTTCTTT
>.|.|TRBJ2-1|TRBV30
CAWSVLREQFF
TGTGCCTGGAGTGTACTACGGGAGCAGTTCTTC
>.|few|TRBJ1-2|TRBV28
CASSRNYGYTF
TGTGCCAGCAGTCGGAACTATGGCTACACCTTC
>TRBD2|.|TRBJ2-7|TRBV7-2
CASSPLAGSTYEQYF
TGTGCCAGCAGCCCCTTAGCGGGGTCAACCTACGAGCAGTACTTC
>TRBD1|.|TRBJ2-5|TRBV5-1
CASSTPGTDQETQYF
TGCGCCAGCAGCACTCCCGGGACAGACCAAGAGACCCAGTACTTC
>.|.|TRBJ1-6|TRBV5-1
CASSLGPYSPLHF
TGCGCCAGCAGCTTGGGACCTTATTCACCCCTCCACTTT
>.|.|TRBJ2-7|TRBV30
CAWSVLGASYEQYF
TGTGCCTGGAGTGTACTAGGGGCCTCCTACGAGCAGTACTTC
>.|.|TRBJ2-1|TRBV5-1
CASSLADGRLFSYNEQFF
TGCGCCAGCAGCTTGGCCGACGGCAGACTCTTCTCCTACAATGAGCAGTTCTTC
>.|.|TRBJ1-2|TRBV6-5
CASGRAARGYGYTF
TGTGCCAGCGGGCGGGCGGCCCGGGGGTATGGCTACACCTTC
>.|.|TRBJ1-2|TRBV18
CASSPGGYGYTF
TGTGCCAGCTCACCGGGGGGCTATGGCTACACCTTC
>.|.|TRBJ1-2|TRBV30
CAWGAKVGTYGYTF
TGTGCCTGGGGTGCTAAGGTCGGGACCTATGGCTACACCTTC
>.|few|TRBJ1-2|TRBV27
CASSFGRADYGYTF
TGTGCCAGCAGTTTCGGCAGGGCAGACTATGGCTACACCTTC
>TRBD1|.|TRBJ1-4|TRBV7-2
CASSLAGWTGPATNEKLFF
TGTGCCAGCAGCTTAGCAGGATGGACAGGGCCTGCAACTAATGAAAAACTGTTTTTT